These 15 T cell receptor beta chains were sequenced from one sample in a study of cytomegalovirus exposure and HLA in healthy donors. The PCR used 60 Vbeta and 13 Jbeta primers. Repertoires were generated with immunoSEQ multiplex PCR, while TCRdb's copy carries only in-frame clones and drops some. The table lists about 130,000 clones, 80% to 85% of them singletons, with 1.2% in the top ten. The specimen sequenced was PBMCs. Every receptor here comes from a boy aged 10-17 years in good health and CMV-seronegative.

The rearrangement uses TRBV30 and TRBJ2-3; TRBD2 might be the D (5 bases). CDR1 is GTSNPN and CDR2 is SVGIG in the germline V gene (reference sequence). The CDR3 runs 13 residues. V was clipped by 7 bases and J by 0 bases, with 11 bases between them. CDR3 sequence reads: CALRQRSTDTQYF. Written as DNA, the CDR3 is TGTGCCTTACGGCAGCGGAGCACAGATACGCAGTATTTT.

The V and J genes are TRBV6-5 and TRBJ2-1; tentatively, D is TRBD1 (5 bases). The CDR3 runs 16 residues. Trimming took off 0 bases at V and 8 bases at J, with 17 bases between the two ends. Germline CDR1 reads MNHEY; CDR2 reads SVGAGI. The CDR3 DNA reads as TGTGCCAGCAGTTACTCGTTGGACATCTTCCCCCATGAGCAGTTCTTC. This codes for CASSYSLDIFPHEQFF.

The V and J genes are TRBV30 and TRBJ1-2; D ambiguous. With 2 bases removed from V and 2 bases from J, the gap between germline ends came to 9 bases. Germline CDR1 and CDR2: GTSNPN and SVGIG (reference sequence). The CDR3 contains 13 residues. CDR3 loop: CAWSIDTNYGYTF. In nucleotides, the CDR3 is TGTGCCTGGAGTATAGACACGAACTATGGCTACACCTTC.

Here the CDR3 DNA reads TGCGCCAGCAGCCCTCGGACGGGAACCTACGAGCAGTACTTC. Its translation: CASSPRTGTYEQYF. The chain joins TRBV4-1 to TRBJ2-7, with D tentatively TRBD2 (5 bases). Trimming cost V 4 bases and J 2 bases, with 12 bases left between them. This CDR3 contains 14 residues. In germline, CDR1 is MGHRA, CDR2 YSYEKL.

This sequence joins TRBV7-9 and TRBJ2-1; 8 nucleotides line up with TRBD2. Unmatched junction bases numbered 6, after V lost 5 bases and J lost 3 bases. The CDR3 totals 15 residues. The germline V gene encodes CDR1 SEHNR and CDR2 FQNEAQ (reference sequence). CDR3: CASSLSGRVYNEQFF. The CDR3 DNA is TGTGCCAGCAGCCTAAGCGGGAGAGTCTACAATGAGCAGTTCTTC.

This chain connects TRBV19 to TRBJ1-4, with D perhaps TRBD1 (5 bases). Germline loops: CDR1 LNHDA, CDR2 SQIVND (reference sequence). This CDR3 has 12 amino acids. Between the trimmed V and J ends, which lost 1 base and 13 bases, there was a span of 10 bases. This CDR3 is CASSIAREGLFF. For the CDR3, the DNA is TGTGCCAGTAGTATAGCCAGGGAGGGACTGTTTTTT.

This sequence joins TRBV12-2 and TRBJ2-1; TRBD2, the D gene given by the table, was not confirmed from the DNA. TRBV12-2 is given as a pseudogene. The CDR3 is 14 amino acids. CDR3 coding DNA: TGTGCAAGTCGCTTAGAGCGGGGCCCCCATGAGCAGTTCTTC. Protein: CASRLERGPHEQFF.

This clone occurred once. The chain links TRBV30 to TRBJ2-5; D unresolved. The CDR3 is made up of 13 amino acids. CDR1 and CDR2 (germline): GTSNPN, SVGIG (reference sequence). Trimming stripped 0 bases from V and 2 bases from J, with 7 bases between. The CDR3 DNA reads TGTGCCTGGAGTGTAATCCCGCAAGAGACCCAGTACTTC. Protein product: CAWSVIPQETQYF.

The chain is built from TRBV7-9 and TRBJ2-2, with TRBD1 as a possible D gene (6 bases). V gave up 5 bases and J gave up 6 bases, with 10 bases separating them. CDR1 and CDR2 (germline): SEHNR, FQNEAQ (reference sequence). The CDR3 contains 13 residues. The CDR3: CASSLTGSGELFF. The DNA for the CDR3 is TGTGCCAGCAGCCTCACAGGGTCCGGGGAGCTGTTTTTT.

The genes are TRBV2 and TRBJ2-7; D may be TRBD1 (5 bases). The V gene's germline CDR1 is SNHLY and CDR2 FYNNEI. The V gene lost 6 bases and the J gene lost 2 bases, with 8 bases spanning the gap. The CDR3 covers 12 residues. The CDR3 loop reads CASRDTPYEQYF. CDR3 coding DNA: TGTGCCAGCAGGGACACCCCCTACGAGCAGTACTTC.

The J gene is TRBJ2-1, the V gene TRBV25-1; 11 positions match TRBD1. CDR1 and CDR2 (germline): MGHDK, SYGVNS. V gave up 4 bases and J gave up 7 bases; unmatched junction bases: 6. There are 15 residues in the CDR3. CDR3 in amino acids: CASSARDRGYNEQFF. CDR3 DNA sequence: TGTGCCAGCAGTGCCCGGGACAGGGGGTATAATGAGCAGTTCTTC.

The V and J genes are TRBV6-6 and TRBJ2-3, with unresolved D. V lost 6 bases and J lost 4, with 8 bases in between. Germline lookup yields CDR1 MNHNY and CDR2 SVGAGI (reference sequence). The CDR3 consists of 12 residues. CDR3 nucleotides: TGTGCCAGCAGCCTACGATCAGATACGCAGTATTTT. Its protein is CASSLRSDTQYF.

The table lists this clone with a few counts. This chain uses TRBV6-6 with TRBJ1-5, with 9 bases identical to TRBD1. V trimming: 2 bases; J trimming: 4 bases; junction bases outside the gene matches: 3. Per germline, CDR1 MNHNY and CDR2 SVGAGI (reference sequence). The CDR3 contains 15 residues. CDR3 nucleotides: TGTGCCAGCAGTTACGGGGACAGGGAGAATCAGCCCCAGCATTTT. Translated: CASSYGDRENQPQHF.

CDR3 nucleotide sequence: TGTGCCAGCAGCGTAGCAGGAAAAGGGGGGGGCGAGCAGTACTTC. Translation: CASSVAGKGGGEQYF. This chain connects TRBV9 to TRBJ2-7; a possible D gene is TRBD2 (7 bases). The germline CDR1 and CDR2 sequences are SGDLS and YYNGEE. The CDR3 has 15 amino acids. Trimming left V 0 bases short and J 6 bases short, with 16 bases between.

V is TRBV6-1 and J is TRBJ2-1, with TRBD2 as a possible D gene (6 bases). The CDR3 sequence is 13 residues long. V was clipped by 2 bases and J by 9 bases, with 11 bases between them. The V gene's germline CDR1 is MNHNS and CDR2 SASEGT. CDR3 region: CASSEQGSGEQFF. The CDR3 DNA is TGTGCCAGCAGTGAACAGGGTAGCGGTGAGCAGTTCTTC.